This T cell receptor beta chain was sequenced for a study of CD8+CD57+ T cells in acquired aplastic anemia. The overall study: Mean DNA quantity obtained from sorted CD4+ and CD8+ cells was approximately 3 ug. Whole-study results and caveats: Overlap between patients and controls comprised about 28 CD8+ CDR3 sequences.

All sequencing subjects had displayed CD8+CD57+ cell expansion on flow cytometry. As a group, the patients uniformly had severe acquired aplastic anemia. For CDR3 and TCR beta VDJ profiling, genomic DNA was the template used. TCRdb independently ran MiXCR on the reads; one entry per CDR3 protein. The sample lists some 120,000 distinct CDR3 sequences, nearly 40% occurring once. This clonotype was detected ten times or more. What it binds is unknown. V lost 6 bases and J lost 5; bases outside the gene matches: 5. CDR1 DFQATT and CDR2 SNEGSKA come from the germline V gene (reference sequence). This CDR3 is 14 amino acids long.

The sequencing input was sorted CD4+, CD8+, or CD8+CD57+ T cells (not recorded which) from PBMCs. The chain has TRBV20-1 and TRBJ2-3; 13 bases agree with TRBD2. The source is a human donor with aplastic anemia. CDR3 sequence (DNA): TGCAGTGCCCCACTAGCGGGGGGGTTAGATACGCAGTATTTT. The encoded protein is CSAPLAGGLDTQYF.